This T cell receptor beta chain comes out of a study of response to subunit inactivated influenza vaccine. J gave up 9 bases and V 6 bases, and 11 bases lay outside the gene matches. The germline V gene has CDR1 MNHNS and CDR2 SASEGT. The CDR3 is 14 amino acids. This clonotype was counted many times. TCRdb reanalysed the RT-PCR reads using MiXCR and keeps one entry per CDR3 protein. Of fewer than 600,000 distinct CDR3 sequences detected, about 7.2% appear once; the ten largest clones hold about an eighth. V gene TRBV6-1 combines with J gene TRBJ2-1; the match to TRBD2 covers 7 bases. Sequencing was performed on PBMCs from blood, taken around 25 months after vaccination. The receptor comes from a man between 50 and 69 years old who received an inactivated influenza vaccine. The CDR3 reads CASSRLGLDTEQFF. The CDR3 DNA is TGTGCCAGCAGCCGACTAGGACTAGATACTGAGCAGTTCTTC.